The 13 T cell receptor beta chains in this list originate from one sample, sequenced in a study of shared clonotypes between healthy human individuals. TCRdb's copy holds only in-frame clones and misses some; the assay was immunoSEQ multiplex PCR. The sample lists about 2.3 million clones, just over 90% occurring once. The specimen was naive CD4+ T cells from PBMCs. Subset specified: CD45RA+ positively selected. The receptor set was obtained from a man aged 18 to 35 in good health. Some clones in this sample may be carry-over from other donors' samples.

The rearrangement joins TRBV9 to TRBJ2-5; 7 bases are a match to TRBD2. Trimming took 0 bases from V and 5 from J; bases not matched to a gene: 10. CDR1 is SGDLS and CDR2 is YYNGEE in the germline V gene. This CDR3 region has 16 residues. CDR3 DNA sequence: TGTGCCAGCAGCGTAGCGGCGGGAGCGGTGTTGGAGACCCAGTACTTC. The encoded protein is CASSVAAGAVLETQYF.

Regarding this clone: Other DNA sequences in the sample encode the same CDR3. The chain uses TRBV18 and TRBJ1-5, with D possibly TRBD1 on 5 matching bases. The germline V gene has CDR1 KGHSH and CDR2 LQKENI. The CDR3 contains 14 residues. Trimming cost V 2 bases and J 4 bases, with 9 bases left between them. CDR3 in amino acids: CASSPTGANQPQHF. The CDR3 nucleotides read TGTGCCAGCTCACCAACCGGGGCTAATCAGCCCCAGCATTTT.

This chain uses TRBV5-6 with TRBJ1-2, with D perhaps TRBD1 (6 bases). V was clipped by 0 bases and J by 7 bases, with 13 bases between them. This CDR3 is built from 14 residues. Germline V gene sequence: CDR1 SGHDT, CDR2 YYEEEE. As DNA, the CDR3 is TGTGCCAGCAGCTTGGGGGGGCGCCGCGGTGGCTACACCTTC. Protein product: CASSLGGRRGGYTF. Combining the CDR3 with reference TRBV5-6 and TRBJ1-2 gives the whole variable domain DAGVTQSPTHLIKTRGQQVTLRCSPKSGHDTVSWYQQALGQGPQFIFQYYEEEERQRGNFPDRFSGHQFPNYSSELNVNALLLGDSALYLCASSLGGRRGGYTFGSGTRLTVV.

V gene TRBV28 combines with J gene TRBJ1-3; D remains ambiguous. Per germline, CDR1 MDHEN and CDR2 SYDVKM. V was trimmed by 2 bases and J by 1 base, leaving 15 bases between them. CDR3 length: 17 residues. The CDR3 protein is CASSLATFPGSGNTIYF. CDR3 nucleotides: TGTGCCAGCAGTTTAGCGACGTTCCCCGGGTCTGGAAACACCATATATTTT.

This chain joins TRBV5-1 and TRBJ2-4, with D perhaps matching TRBD1 (6 bases). Germline CDR1 SGHRS, CDR2 YFSETQ. There are 14 residues in the CDR3. The V end lost 5 bases, the J end lost 1 base, and 10 bases lay between the germline ends. In DNA, the CDR3 is TGCGCCAGCAGGTCCCAGGGGGCCAAAAACATTCAGTACTTC. Encoded protein: CASRSQGAKNIQYF.

The chain employs TRBV5-8 and TRBJ1-1; 7 bases match TRBD1. CDR1 is SGHTS, CDR2 YDEGEE, per germline. There are 13 residues in the CDR3. Unmatched junction bases numbered 3, after V lost 3 bases and J lost 4 bases. CDR3 in amino acids: CASSSTGFTEAFF. CDR3 DNA: TGTGCCAGCAGCTCGACAGGGTTCACTGAAGCTTTCTTT.

V usage is TRBV5-1 and J usage is TRBJ2-7; 7 bases match TRBD1. V was clipped by 5 bases and J by 4 bases; unmatched bases: 6. CDR3 length: 13 amino acids. Germline V gene data show CDR1 as SGHRS and CDR2 as YFSETQ. For the CDR3, the DNA is TGCGCCAGCAGGAGGGACAGAGAGTACGAGCAGTACTTC. As protein: CASRRDREYEQYF.

Comments on this clone: The sample has other DNA sequences that encode this CDR3 too. The chain couples TRBV2 to TRBJ2-2; D remains ambiguous. The V gene lost 4 bases and the J gene lost 1 base, with 4 bases spanning the gap. Germline lookup yields CDR1 SNHLY and CDR2 FYNNEI. The CDR3 runs 13 residues. The CDR3 reads CASSVQNTGELFF. Written as DNA, the CDR3 is TGTGCCAGCAGTGTTCAGAACACCGGGGAGCTGTTTTTT.

V and J are TRBV30 and TRBJ2-5, with a possible D match to TRBD2 (5 bases). The CDR3 extends over 18 amino acids. Germline loops: CDR1 GTSNPN, CDR2 SVGIG (reference sequence). V gave up 3 bases and J gave up 5 bases, with 28 bases separating them. CDR3: CAWSTPPRASYIWETQYF. In nucleotides, the CDR3 is TGTGCCTGGAGCACCCCCCCTAGGGCTAGCTATATTTGGGAGACCCAGTACTTC.

This chain uses TRBV6-1 with TRBJ1-5; D is undetermined. CDR1 is MNHNS, CDR2 SASEGT, per germline. This CDR3 spans 16 amino acids. V dropped 0 bases and J dropped 3 bases, with 12 bases sitting between them. The CDR3 nucleotides are TGTGCCAGCAGTGAAGCGCCTCGGGCAATCAATCAGCCCCAGCATTTT. Translation: CASSEAPRAINQPQHF.

In nucleotides, the CDR3 is TGTGCCAGCAAACCCATGTGGTCCCGGAGCTCCTACGAGCAGTACTTC. Amino acid sequence: CASKPMWSRSSYEQYF. This chain connects TRBV2 to TRBJ2-7; unclear D gene. Germline CDR1 reads SNHLY; CDR2 reads FYNNEI. The CDR3 has 16 residues. Trimming removed 7 bases from V and 0 bases from J, with 19 bases in between.

The V and J genes are TRBV6-1 and TRBJ1-2; D may be TRBD1 (5 bases). The germline CDR1 and CDR2 sequences are MNHNS and SASEGT. Trimming cost V 3 bases and J 1 base, with 12 bases left between them. The CDR3 spans 15 residues. The CDR3 sequence: CASSDSRTLNYGYTF. CDR3 DNA: TGTGCCAGCAGTGACTCCCGGACACTTAACTATGGCTACACCTTC.

The chain is built from TRBV30 and TRBJ1-6, with no clear D. This CDR3 has 16 amino acids. V lost 0 bases to trimming and J lost 1 base, with 10 bases between them. Germline V gene sequence: CDR1 GTSNPN, CDR2 SVGIG (reference sequence). The chain's CDR3 is CAWSVGLGSYNSPLHF. For the CDR3, the DNA is TGTGCCTGGAGTGTAGGGTTGGGGTCCTATAATTCACCCCTCCACTTT.